These T cell receptor beta chains were read from a single sample in a study of cytomegalovirus exposure and HLA in healthy donors. Method: immunoSEQ multiplex PCR; TCRdb's copy keeps in-frame clones and lacks some. Among 210,000 or so clones, around 85% were seen once, and the ten largest hold roughly 1.3%. The sample taken for sequencing was PBMCs. The source is a human donor in good health. Both conserved end residues are part of each CDR3. Each record gives: J gene, clone size, V gene, D gene, CDR3 DNA, CDR3 protein. D genes are given only for firm matches. Clone size is given for some rows only: seen once, a few or many times, or a class if the clone is expanded.

>TRBJ2-5|.|TRBV25-1|TRBD2
TGTGCCAGCAGTGATGTTCGGCTAGCGGGTTACCAAGAGACCCAGTACTTC
CASSDVRLAGYQETQYF
>TRBJ1-6|.|TRBV9|.
TGTGCCAGCAGCGTAACGACAGTTAATTCACCCCTCCACTTT
CASSVTTVNSPLHF
>TRBJ2-7|.|TRBV9|TRBD2
TGTGCCAGCAGCGCCTCTCCCACTAGCGGCTCCTACGAGCAGTACTTC
CASSASPTSGSYEQYF
>TRBJ2-2|.|TRBV18|TRBD1
TGTGCCAGCTCACGCTTGGACAGGGGGCTTGGCGGGGAGCTGTTTTTT
CASSRLDRGLGGELFF
>TRBJ2-2|.|TRBV4-3|.
TGCGCCAGCAGCCAAGTCCTAGTAAGCGGGGAGCTGTTTTTT
CASSQVLVSGELFF
>TRBJ2-3|once|TRBV19|TRBD2
TGTGCCAGTGGTATACTAGCGGGAGGGACAGATACGCAGTATTTT
CASGILAGGTDTQYF
>TRBJ2-2|.|TRBV4-1|TRBD2
TGCGCCAGCAGCCATCCCGGACTAGCGGAGAACACCGGGGAGCTGTTTTTT
CASSHPGLAENTGELFF
>TRBJ1-4|few|TRBV18|TRBD1
TGTGCCAGCTCACCGATGCGACAGGGCTATGAAAAACTGTTTTTT
CASSPMRQGYEKLFF
>TRBJ2-7|.|TRBV4-3|TRBD1
TGCGCCAGCAGCCAGGACGTAACAGGGGGTGGTGGGTGGGAGCAGTACTTC
CASSQDVTGGGGWEQYF
>TRBJ2-2|.|TRBV5-1|.
TGCGCCAGCAGCTTTCGCACAGCGAACACCGGGGAGCTGTTTTTT
CASSFRTANTGELFF
>TRBJ2-3|.|TRBV28|TRBD1
TGTGCCAGCAGTGGGGGACAGGGGAGGGATACGCAGTATTTT
CASSGGQGRDTQYF
>TRBJ1-5|.|TRBV28|.
TGTGCCAGCAGTTTAGGCCGGGATCAGCCCCAGCATTTT
CASSLGRDQPQHF
>TRBJ2-7|.|TRBV27|TRBD2
TGTGCCAGCAGCCCACTAGCGAAAAGCAACTACGAGCAGTACTTC
CASSPLAKSNYEQYF
>TRBJ2-3|.|TRBV5-1|.
TGCGCCAGCAGCTTGGAGGTTGTTCGGGAGGATACGCAGTATTTT
CASSLEVVREDTQYF
>TRBJ2-7|.|TRBV11-2|TRBD1
TGTGCCAGCAGCCCGGGACAGGGCTACTACGAGCAGTACTTC
CASSPGQGYYEQYF
>TRBJ2-2|few|TRBV7-8|.
TGTGCCAGCAGCTCCCTGTCGACTAGAGCCGGGGAGCTGTTTTTT
CASSSLSTRAGELFF
>TRBJ2-2|.|TRBV6-5|.
TGTGCCAGCAGTGGACAGAACACCGGGGAGCTGTTTTTT
CASSGQNTGELFF
>TRBJ2-7|.|TRBV28|TRBD2
TGTGCCAGCATAGGACTAGCGGGCGAGCAGTACTTC
CASIGLAGEQYF
>TRBJ2-7|.|TRBV15|.
TGTGCCACCAGCACCGACAACCTGTCGTCGAACGAGCAGTACTTC
CATSTDNLSSNEQYF
>TRBJ1-3|.|TRBV28|TRBD1
TGTGCCAGCAGCACTACAGGGGAAGGAAACACCATATATTTT
CASSTTGEGNTIYF
>TRBJ2-2|many|TRBV7-7|.
TGTGCTAGCAGCCTCCCCACCGGGGAGCTGTTTTTT
CASSLPTGELFF
>TRBJ1-3|.|TRBV6-5|.
TGTGCCAGCAGAACCCGGGGCTCTGGAAACACCATATATTTT
CASRTRGSGNTIYF